This T cell receptor (beta chain) was captured in a study of T-cell reconstitution after alpha-beta-depleted transplantation in children. The library targeted TCRbeta and was prepared with unique molecular identifiers. TCRdb re-called the PCR reads with MiXCR, one entry per CDR3 protein. The sample carries 750,000 to 950,000 distinct CDR3 sequences, approximately 15% recorded once. Only a few counts were recorded for this clonotype. Its antigen is as yet unknown. This CDR3 spans 13 amino acids. The V gene's germline CDR1 is DFQATT and CDR2 SNEGSKA (reference sequence). Trimming at V came to 6 bases and at J to 5 bases, leaving 8 bases not matched to a gene. The study, taken as a whole, reports: Several patients had high TCRbeta diversity at day 60; it came from surviving recipient T cells and thymic progenitors. The main origin of T-cell counts and diversity one year after transplant was newly produced T cells. The origin of alpha-beta T cells about two months after transplant was reportedly several hundred expanded graft clones.

The specimen comprised PBMCs, mostly from graft donor cells, sampled 360 days after TCRalphabeta/CD19-depleted stem cell transplant. The chain combines TRBV20-1 with TRBJ1-1; 8 positions agree with TRBD1. The TCR originated in a male patient aged 10-17 years who had a stem cell transplant for acute lymphoblastic leukemia, so the T cells may come from the graft donor. This chain's CDR3 is CSAARTGLTEAFF. CDR3 sequence (DNA): TGCAGTGCCGCGCGGACAGGGCTGACTGAAGCTTTCTTT.